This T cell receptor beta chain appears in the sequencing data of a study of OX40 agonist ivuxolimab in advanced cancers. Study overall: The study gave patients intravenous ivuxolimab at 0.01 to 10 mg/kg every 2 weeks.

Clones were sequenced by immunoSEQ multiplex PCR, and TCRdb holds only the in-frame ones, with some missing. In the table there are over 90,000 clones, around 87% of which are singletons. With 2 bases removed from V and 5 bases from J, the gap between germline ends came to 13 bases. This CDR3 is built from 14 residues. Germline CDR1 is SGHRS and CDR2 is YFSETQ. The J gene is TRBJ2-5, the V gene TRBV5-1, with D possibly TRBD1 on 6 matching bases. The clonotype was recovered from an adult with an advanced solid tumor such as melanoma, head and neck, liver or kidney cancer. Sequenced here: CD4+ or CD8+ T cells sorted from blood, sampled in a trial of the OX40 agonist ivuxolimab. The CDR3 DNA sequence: TGCGCCAGCAGCTTTTCAGGGGAGATGGAGACCCAGTACTTC. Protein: CASSFSGEMETQYF.